This TCR beta chain was captured by sequencing in a study of T-cell memory formation after mild COVID-19. Study-wide results and limits: Memory from before infection featured some responding clones, which suggests cross-reactive memory joined.

TCRdb redid the calling of the 5' RACE reads with MiXCR, one entry per CDR3 protein. The sample has about 440,000 distinct CDR3 sequences, 20% seen once. This clonotype has more than one count but fewer than ten. Its antigen is not identified. V was clipped by 7 bases and J by 8 bases; unmatched bases: 6. CDR3 length: 12 residues. Germline lookup yields CDR1 SGHRS and CDR2 YFSETQ. This clonotype was obtained from an adult woman who had mild COVID-19 (a few samples of this study predate the infection). Cell type and time point are not known. Sequencing input: PBMCs or a T cell subset sorted from them (not recorded which). V gene TRBV5-1 combines with J gene TRBJ1-2, with 9 bases aligning to TRBD1. As DNA, the CDR3 is TGCGCCAGCGAAGACAGGGGGAAGGGCTACACCTTC. Protein: CASEDRGKGYTF. The full variable domain, completed using reference TRBV5-1 and TRBJ1-2, is KAGVTQTPRYLIKTRGQQVTLSCSPISGHRSVSWYQQTPGQGLQFLFEYFSETQRNKGNFPGRFSGRQFSNSRSEMNVSTLELGDSALYLCASEDRGKGYTFGSGTRLTVV.